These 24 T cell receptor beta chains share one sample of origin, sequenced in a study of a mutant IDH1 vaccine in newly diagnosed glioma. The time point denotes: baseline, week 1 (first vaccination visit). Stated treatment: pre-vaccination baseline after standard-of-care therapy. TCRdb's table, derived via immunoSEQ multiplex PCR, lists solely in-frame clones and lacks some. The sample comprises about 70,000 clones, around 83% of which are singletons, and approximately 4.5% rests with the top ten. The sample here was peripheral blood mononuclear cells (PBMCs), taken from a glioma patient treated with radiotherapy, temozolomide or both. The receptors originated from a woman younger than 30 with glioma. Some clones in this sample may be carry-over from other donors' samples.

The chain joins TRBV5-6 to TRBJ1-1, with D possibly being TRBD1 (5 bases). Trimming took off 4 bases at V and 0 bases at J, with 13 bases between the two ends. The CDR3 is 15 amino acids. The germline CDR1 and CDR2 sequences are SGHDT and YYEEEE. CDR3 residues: CASSLIRDLNTEAFF. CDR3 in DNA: TGTGCCAGCAGCCTGATACGGGACCTGAACACTGAAGCTTTCTTT.

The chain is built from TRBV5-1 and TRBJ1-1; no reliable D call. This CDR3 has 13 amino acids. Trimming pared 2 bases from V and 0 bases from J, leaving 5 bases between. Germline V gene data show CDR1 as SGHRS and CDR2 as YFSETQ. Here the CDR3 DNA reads TGCGCCAGCAGCTTCACAGTGAACACTGAAGCTTTCTTT. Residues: CASSFTVNTEAFF.

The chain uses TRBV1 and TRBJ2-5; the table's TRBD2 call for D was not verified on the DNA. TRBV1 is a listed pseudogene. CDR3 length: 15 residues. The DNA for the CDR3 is TGCACCAGCGACTCGGGCGGGGGGGCCCAAGAGACCCAGTACTTC. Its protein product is CTSDSGGGAQETQYF.

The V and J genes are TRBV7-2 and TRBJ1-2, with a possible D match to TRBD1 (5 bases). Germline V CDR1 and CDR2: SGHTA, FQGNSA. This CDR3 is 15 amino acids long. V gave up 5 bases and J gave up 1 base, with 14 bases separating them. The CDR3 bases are TGTGCCAGCAGCCCAACGGGGCAGGGTAACTATGGCTACACCTTC. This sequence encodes CASSPTGQGNYGYTF.

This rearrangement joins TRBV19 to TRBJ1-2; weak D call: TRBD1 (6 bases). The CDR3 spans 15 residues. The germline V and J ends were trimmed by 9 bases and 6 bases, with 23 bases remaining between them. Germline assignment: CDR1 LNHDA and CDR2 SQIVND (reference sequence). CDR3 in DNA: TGTGCCAGCACACCGGGTTCGGGGGGCGCGAATGGCTACACCTTC. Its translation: CASTPGSGGANGYTF.

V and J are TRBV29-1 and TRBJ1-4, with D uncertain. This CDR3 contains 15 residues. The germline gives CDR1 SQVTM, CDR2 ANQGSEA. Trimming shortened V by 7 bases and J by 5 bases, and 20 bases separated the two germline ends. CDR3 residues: CSAKEEMGNNEKLFF. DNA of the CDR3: TGCAGCGCGAAAGAGGAAATGGGAAACAATGAAAAACTGTTTTTT.

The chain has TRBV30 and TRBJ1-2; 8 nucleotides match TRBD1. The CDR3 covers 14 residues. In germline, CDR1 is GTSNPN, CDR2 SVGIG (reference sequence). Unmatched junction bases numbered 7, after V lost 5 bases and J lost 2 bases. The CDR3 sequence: CAWARQGPNYGYTF. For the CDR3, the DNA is TGTGCCTGGGCCAGACAGGGGCCAAACTATGGCTACACCTTC.

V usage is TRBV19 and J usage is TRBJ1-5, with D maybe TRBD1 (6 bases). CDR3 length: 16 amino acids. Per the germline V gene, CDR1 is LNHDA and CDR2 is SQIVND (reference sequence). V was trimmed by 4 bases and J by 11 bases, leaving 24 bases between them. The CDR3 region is CASSTSTGSGRKSQHF. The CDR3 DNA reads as TGTGCCAGTAGTACCTCCACAGGGAGTGGAAGGAAGTCCCAGCATTTT.

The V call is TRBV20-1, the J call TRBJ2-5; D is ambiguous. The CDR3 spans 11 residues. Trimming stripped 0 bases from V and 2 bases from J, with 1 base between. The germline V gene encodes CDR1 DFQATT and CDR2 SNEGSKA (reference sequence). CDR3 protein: CSAREQETQYF. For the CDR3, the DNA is TGCAGTGCTAGAGAGCAAGAGACCCAGTACTTC.

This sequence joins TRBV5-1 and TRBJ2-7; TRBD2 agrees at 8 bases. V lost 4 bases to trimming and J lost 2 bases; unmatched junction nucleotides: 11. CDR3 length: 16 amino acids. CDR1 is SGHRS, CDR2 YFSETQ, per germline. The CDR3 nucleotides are TGCGCCAGCAGCCACGGTAGTCGACTAGCGACCTACGAGCAGTACTTC. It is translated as CASSHGSRLATYEQYF.

CDR3 coding DNA: TGCGCCAGCAGCTTCGGCGGGGACTCTGGAAACACCATATATTTT. This encodes CASSFGGDSGNTIYF. The V and J genes are TRBV5-1 and TRBJ1-3; D not resolved. The V gene's germline CDR1 is SGHRS and CDR2 YFSETQ. This CDR3 contains 15 residues. V was trimmed by 2 bases and J by 0 bases, leaving 9 bases between them.

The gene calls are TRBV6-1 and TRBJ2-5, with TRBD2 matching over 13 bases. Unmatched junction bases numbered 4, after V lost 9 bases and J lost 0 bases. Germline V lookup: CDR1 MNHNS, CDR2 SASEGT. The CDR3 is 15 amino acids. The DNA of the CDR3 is TGTGCCAGTGGAGGGACTAGCGGGAACCAAGAGACCCAGTACTTC. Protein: CASGGTSGNQETQYF.

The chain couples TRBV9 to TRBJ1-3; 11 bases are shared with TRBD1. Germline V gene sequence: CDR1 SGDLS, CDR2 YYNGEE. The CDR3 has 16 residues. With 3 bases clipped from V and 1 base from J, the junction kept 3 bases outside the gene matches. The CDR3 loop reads CASSAGDRGSGNTIYF. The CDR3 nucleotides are TGTGCCAGCAGCGCCGGGGACAGGGGGTCTGGAAACACCATATATTTT.

The CDR3 nucleotides read TGTGCCAGCAGCCAAGATGTGGGGGGGCTCGGGAACACTGAAGCTTTCTTT. The encoded protein is CASSQDVGGLGNTEAFF. The V and J genes are TRBV14 and TRBJ1-1; tentatively, D is TRBD1 (6 bases). Germline loops: CDR1 SGHDN, CDR2 FVKESK. Trimming pared 0 bases from V and 1 base from J, leaving 15 bases between. The CDR3 sequence is 17 residues long.

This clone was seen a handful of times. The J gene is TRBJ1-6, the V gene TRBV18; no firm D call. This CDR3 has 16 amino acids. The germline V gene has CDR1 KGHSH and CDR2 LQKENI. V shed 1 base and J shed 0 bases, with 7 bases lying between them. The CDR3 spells CASSPLGISYNSPLHF. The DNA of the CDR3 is TGTGCCAGCTCACCACTAGGGATCTCCTATAATTCACCCCTCCACTTT.

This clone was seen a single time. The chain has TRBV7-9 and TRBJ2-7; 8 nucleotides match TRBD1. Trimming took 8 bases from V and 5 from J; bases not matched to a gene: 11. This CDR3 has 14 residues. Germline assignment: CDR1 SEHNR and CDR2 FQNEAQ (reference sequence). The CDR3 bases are TGTGCCAGCGCCCCGGACAGGGAGTGGAACGAGCAGTACTTC. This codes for CASAPDREWNEQYF.

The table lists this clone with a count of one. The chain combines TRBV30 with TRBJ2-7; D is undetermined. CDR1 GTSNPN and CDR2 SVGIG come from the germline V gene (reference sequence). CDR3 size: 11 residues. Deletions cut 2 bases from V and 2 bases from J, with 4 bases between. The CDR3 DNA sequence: TGTGCCTGGAGTCTTACCTACGAGCAGTACTTC. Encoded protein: CAWSLTYEQYF. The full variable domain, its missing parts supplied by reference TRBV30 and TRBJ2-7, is SQTIHQWPATLVQPVGSPLSLECTVEGTSNPNLYWYRQAAGRGLQLLFYSVGIGQISSEVPQNLSASRPQDRQFILSSKKLLLSDSGFYLCAWSLTYEQYFGPGTRLTVT.

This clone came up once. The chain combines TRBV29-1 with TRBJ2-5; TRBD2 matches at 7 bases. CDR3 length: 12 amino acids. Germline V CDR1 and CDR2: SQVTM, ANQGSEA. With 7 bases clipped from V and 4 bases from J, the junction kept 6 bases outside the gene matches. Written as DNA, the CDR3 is TGCAGCGCCGACCCGGGGGGAGAGACCCAGTACTTC. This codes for CSADPGGETQYF.

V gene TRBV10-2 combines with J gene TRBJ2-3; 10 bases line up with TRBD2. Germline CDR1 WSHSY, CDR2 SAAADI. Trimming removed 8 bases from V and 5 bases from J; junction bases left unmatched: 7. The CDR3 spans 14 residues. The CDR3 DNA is TGCGCCAGCGGAGCGGGAGGGCCGGTAGATACGCAGTATTTT. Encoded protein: CASGAGGPVDTQYF.

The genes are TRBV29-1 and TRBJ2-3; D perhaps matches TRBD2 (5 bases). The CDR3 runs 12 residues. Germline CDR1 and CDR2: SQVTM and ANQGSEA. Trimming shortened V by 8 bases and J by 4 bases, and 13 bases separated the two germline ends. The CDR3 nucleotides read TGCAGCTACCTTTACGGGGCAGATACGCAGTATTTT. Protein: CSYLYGADTQYF.

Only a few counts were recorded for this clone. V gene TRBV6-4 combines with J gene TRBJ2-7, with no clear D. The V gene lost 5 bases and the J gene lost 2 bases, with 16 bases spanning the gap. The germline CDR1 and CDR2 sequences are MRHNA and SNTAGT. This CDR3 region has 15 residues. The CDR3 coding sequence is TGTGCCAGCAGTCATTCTCTAGACACAACCTACGAGCAGTACTTC. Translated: CASSHSLDTTYEQYF.

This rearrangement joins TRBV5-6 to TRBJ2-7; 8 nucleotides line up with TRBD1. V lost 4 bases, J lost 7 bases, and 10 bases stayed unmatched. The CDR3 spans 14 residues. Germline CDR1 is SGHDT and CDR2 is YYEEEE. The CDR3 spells CASSEDRGGGEQYF. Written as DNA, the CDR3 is TGTGCCAGCAGCGAAGACAGGGGAGGAGGAGAGCAGTACTTC.

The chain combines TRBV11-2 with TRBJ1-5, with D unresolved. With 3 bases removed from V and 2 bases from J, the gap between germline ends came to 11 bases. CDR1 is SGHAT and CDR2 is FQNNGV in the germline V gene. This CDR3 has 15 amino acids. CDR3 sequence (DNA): TGTGCCAGCAGCTTCGGCAGGCTAGGCAATCAGCCCCAGCATTTT. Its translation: CASSFGRLGNQPQHF. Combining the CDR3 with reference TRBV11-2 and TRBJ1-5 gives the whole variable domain EAGVAQSPRYKIIEKRQSVAFWCNPISGHATLYWYQQILGQGPKLLIQFQNNGVVDDSQLPKDRFSAERLKGVDSTLKIQPAKLEDSAVYLCASSFGRLGNQPQHFGDGTRLSIL.

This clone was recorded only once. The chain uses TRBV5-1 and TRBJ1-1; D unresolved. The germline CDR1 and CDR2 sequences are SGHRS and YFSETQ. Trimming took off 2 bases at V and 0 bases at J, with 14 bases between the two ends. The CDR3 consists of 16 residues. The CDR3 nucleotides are TGCGCCAGCAGCTTACGGATTGGCACAGTGAACACTGAAGCTTTCTTT. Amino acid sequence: CASSLRIGTVNTEAFF.